This T cell receptor (beta chain) was retrieved from a study of T-cell reconstitution after alpha-beta-depleted transplantation in children. General study findings and limits: Reportedly, only several hundred clones from non-depleted graft cells drove alpha-beta T-cell counts at about two months.

With respect to this clonotype: Its antigen is unknown.

With V trimmed by 4 bases and J by 5 bases, 8 bases remained unmatched. Germline loops: CDR1 SEHNR, CDR2 FQNEAQ (reference sequence). This CDR3 has 16 residues. This sample's TCRbeta library carried unique molecular identifier barcodes. TCRdb ran MiXCR on the PCR reads and lists one entry per CDR3 protein. The top ten hold 4.8% of the sample, which has 200,000 to 300,000 distinct CDR3 sequences, 20% to 30% seen once. This receptor was identified in a female patient aged 2-9 years who had a stem cell transplant for congenital amegakaryocytic thrombocytopenia, so the T cells may come from the graft donor. The gene calls are TRBV7-9 and TRBJ2-3; 11 positions agree with TRBD1. The starting material was PBMCs, mostly from graft donor cells, obtained 360 days after TCRalphabeta/CD19-depleted stem cell transplant. CDR3 DNA sequence: TGTGCCAGCAGCTACGCGGGACAGGGGGGAATAGATACGCAGTATTTT. It yields the protein CASSYAGQGGIDTQYF.